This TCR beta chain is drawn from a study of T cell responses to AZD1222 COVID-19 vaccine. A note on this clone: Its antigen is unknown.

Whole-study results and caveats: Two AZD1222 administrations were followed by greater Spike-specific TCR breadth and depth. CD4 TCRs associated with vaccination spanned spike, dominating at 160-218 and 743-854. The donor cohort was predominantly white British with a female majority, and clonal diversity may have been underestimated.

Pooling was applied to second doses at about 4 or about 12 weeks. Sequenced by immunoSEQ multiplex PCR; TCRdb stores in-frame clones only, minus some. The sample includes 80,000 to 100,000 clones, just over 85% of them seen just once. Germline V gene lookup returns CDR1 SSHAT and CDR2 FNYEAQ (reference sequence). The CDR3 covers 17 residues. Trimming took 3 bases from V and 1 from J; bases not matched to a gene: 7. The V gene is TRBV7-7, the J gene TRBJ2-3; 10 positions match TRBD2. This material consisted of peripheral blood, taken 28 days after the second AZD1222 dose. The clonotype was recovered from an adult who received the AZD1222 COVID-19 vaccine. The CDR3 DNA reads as TGTGCCAGCAGCTTCTCCCAAACTAGCGGGGGCACAGATACGCAGTATTTT. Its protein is CASSFSQTSGGTDTQYF.